This is a list of T cell receptor beta chains from one sample in a study of neurological immune-mediated disorders. TCRdb re-analysed the 5' RACE reads in MiXCR, keeping a single row per CDR3 protein. Of about 36,000 distinct CDR3 sequences in the sample, under 13% were seen once. The sample was PBMCs. These receptors all stem from a woman aged 25 to 39 with HTLV-1-associated myelopathy (HAM/TSP). CDR3s include the opening cysteine and the closing phenylalanine or tryptophan. The order of the fields is J gene, V gene, D gene, clone size, CDR3 DNA, CDR3 protein. A D gene is named only where the DNA matches it firmly. The size field is filled for only some rows; it gives once, few, many or a size class.

j_gene: TRBJ1-2; v_gene: TRBV6-1; d_gene: .; abundance: many; CDR3nt: TGTGCCAGCAGTGATTTCAGTTGGTACTATGGCTACACCTTC; CDR3aa: CASSDFSWYYGYTF
j_gene: TRBJ1-1; v_gene: TRBV7-2; d_gene: TRBD1; abundance: many; CDR3nt: TGTGCCAGCAGCTTAATTCCCCTTAATCCTGACAGGGTCTACACTGAAGCTTTCTTT; CDR3aa: CASSLIPLNPDRVYTEAFF
j_gene: TRBJ1-2; v_gene: TRBV29-1; d_gene: TRBD1; abundance: many; CDR3nt: TGCAGCGTTGAAACCGGGGACAGGGTCTATGGCTACACCTTC; CDR3aa: CSVETGDRVYGYTF
j_gene: TRBJ1-1; v_gene: TRBV12-3/TRBV12-4; d_gene: .; abundance: many; CDR3nt: TGTGCCAGCAGCCCGCCCCCGGGACAATCGAACACTGAAGCTTTCTTT; CDR3aa: CASSPPPGQSNTEAFF
j_gene: TRBJ1-1; v_gene: TRBV7-9; d_gene: .; abundance: many; CDR3nt: TGTGCCAGCAGCTCCACAGAGTTCAACACTGAAGCTTTCTTT; CDR3aa: CASSSTEFNTEAFF
j_gene: TRBJ2-1; v_gene: TRBV20-1; d_gene: .; abundance: .; CDR3nt: TGCAGTGCTCTGCCTCACCGGGGCAATGAGCAGTTCTTC; CDR3aa: CSALPHRGNEQFF
j_gene: TRBJ2-2; v_gene: TRBV5-1; d_gene: .; abundance: many; CDR3nt: TGCGCCAGCAGCGCACAGGTTAACACCGGGGAGCTGTTTTTT; CDR3aa: CASSAQVNTGELFF
j_gene: TRBJ1-5; v_gene: TRBV20-1; d_gene: .; abundance: many; CDR3nt: TGCAGTGCTAGATTTACTAGCAATCAGCCCCAGCATTTT; CDR3aa: CSARFTSNQPQHF
j_gene: TRBJ1-1; v_gene: TRBV20-1; d_gene: TRBD1; abundance: many; CDR3nt: TGCAGTGCCCGGACAGGGTCATCGAACACTGAAGCTTTCTTT; CDR3aa: CSARTGSSNTEAFF
j_gene: TRBJ1-3; v_gene: TRBV12-3/TRBV12-4; d_gene: .; abundance: many; CDR3nt: TGTGCCAGCAGTTTGGAACGTATCTGGAGCTCTGGAAACACCATATATTTT; CDR3aa: CASSLERIWSSGNTIYF
j_gene: TRBJ2-1; v_gene: TRBV24-1; d_gene: .; abundance: .; CDR3nt: TGTGCCACCAGTGGTCTTGTGGGGATCGATGAGCAGTTCTTC; CDR3aa: CATSGLVGIDEQFF
j_gene: TRBJ1-5; v_gene: TRBV12-3/TRBV12-4; d_gene: .; abundance: many; CDR3nt: TGTGCCAGCACCCCAGGGCGCAATCAGCCCCAGCATTTT; CDR3aa: CASTPGRNQPQHF
j_gene: TRBJ2-7; v_gene: TRBV7-8; d_gene: .; abundance: many; CDR3nt: TGTGCCAGCAGCTTAGGATACTACGAGCAGTACTTC; CDR3aa: CASSLGYYEQYF
j_gene: TRBJ2-1; v_gene: TRBV3-1; d_gene: TRBD2; abundance: many; CDR3nt: TGTGCCAGCAGCCAAGAGTCTACTAGCGGGCTAAGCAATGAGCAGTTCTTC; CDR3aa: CASSQESTSGLSNEQFF
j_gene: TRBJ2-1; v_gene: TRBV5-1; d_gene: TRBD1; abundance: many; CDR3nt: TGCGCCAGCAGCACGTCCCGGGACAGGGACAATGAGCAGTTCTTC; CDR3aa: CASSTSRDRDNEQFF
j_gene: TRBJ2-1; v_gene: TRBV20-1; d_gene: .; abundance: many; CDR3nt: TGCAGTGCCAGTCGCTCATACAATGAGCAGTTCTTC; CDR3aa: CSASRSYNEQFF
j_gene: TRBJ2-7; v_gene: TRBV3-1; d_gene: TRBD2; abundance: many; CDR3nt: TGTGCCAGCAGCCAAGACGCCGGGACTAGCGTTTCCTACGAGCAGTACTTC; CDR3aa: CASSQDAGTSVSYEQYF
j_gene: TRBJ2-7; v_gene: TRBV5-1; d_gene: .; abundance: many; CDR3nt: TGCGCCAGCAGCTTGGTTCCCGGGAGACGAGGGGAGCAGTACTTC; CDR3aa: CASSLVPGRRGEQYF
j_gene: TRBJ1-1; v_gene: TRBV2; d_gene: .; abundance: many; CDR3nt: TGTGCCAGCAGGCTACCCAGGGGCTACAACACTGAAGCTTTCTTT; CDR3aa: CASRLPRGYNTEAFF
j_gene: TRBJ2-7; v_gene: TRBV28; d_gene: .; abundance: many; CDR3nt: TGTGCCAGCAGTTTACCCGGCTTCGAGCAGTACTTC; CDR3aa: CASSLPGFEQYF
j_gene: TRBJ2-7; v_gene: TRBV5-5; d_gene: TRBD1; abundance: .; CDR3nt: TGTGCCAGCAGCTTGTCCTCTAAGGGGGCGCCCTACGAGCAGTACTTC; CDR3aa: CASSLSSKGAPYEQYF
j_gene: TRBJ2-3; v_gene: TRBV20-1; d_gene: .; abundance: many; CDR3nt: TGCAGTGCTAGAGAGGGTGCGCGAGATACGCAGTATTTT; CDR3aa: CSAREGARDTQYF
j_gene: TRBJ1-3; v_gene: TRBV5-6; d_gene: .; abundance: many; CDR3nt: TGTGCCAGCAGCCTGCGATCGATCGACGGGGGAAACACCATATATTTT; CDR3aa: CASSLRSIDGGNTIYF
j_gene: TRBJ2-7; v_gene: TRBV27; d_gene: .; abundance: many; CDR3nt: TGTGCCAGCAGTTTATCCACTCCTTCCGGGCAGTACTTC; CDR3aa: CASSLSTPSGQYF
j_gene: TRBJ1-1; v_gene: TRBV10-3; d_gene: .; abundance: many; CDR3nt: TGTGCCGTCGGTCCGGGGGCGCGGAACACTGAAGCTTTCTTT; CDR3aa: CAVGPGARNTEAFF
j_gene: TRBJ1-1; v_gene: TRBV13; d_gene: TRBD1; abundance: .; CDR3nt: TGTGCCAGCAGCAGCCGGGACAGGGGTCATAAAGAAGCTTTCTTT; CDR3aa: CASSSRDRGHKEAFF
j_gene: TRBJ1-2; v_gene: TRBV10-2; d_gene: TRBD1; abundance: many; CDR3nt: TGCGCCAGCAGTGATGGGACAGTACAATCCCTCTATGGCTACACCTTC; CDR3aa: CASSDGTVQSLYGYTF
j_gene: TRBJ1-4; v_gene: TRBV5-1; d_gene: TRBD1; abundance: many; CDR3nt: TGCGCCAGCAGCCCGGACAGGGCGCCTAATGAAAAACTGTTTTTT; CDR3aa: CASSPDRAPNEKLFF
j_gene: TRBJ1-1; v_gene: TRBV5-1; d_gene: TRBD1; abundance: many; CDR3nt: TGCGCCAGCAGCACGGGACAGGGGACGAACACTGAAGCTTTCTTT; CDR3aa: CASSTGQGTNTEAFF
j_gene: TRBJ1-5; v_gene: TRBV10-3; d_gene: .; abundance: many; CDR3nt: TGTGCCATCAGTGAGTTTGGGGGGGATCTTCCCCAGCATTTT; CDR3aa: CAISEFGGDLPQHF
j_gene: TRBJ2-3; v_gene: TRBV12-3/TRBV12-4; d_gene: .; abundance: many; CDR3nt: TGTGCCAGCAGTTGGGGGACCCTCACAGATACGCAGTATTTT; CDR3aa: CASSWGTLTDTQYF
j_gene: TRBJ2-1; v_gene: TRBV7-6; d_gene: .; abundance: many; CDR3nt: TGTGCCAGCAGCTTAGGTTCAGAATACAATGAGCAGTTCTTC; CDR3aa: CASSLGSEYNEQFF
j_gene: TRBJ2-1; v_gene: TRBV5-1; d_gene: .; abundance: many; CDR3nt: TGCGCCAGCAGCCGGGGCCCGACGAATGAGCAGTTCTTC; CDR3aa: CASSRGPTNEQFF
j_gene: TRBJ1-1; v_gene: TRBV20-1; d_gene: .; abundance: many; CDR3nt: TGCAGTGCCGGCCGGGACCGCATTATCGCGCAGGAAGCTTTCTTT; CDR3aa: CSAGRDRIIAQEAFF
j_gene: TRBJ1-2; v_gene: TRBV14; d_gene: .; abundance: many; CDR3nt: TGTGCCAGCAGCCAAGTTGGCAGGGAGGCCTATGGCTACACCTTC; CDR3aa: CASSQVGREAYGYTF
j_gene: TRBJ2-3; v_gene: TRBV11-2; d_gene: .; abundance: many; CDR3nt: TGTGCCAGCAGCTTAGTATTCGCCGACTATGGGAGCACAGATACGCAGTATTTT; CDR3aa: CASSLVFADYGSTDTQYF
j_gene: TRBJ2-1; v_gene: TRBV5-1; d_gene: TRBD2; abundance: many; CDR3nt: TGCGCCAGCACGGGGGACTATTATGATGAGCAGTTCTTC; CDR3aa: CASTGDYYDEQFF
j_gene: TRBJ1-2; v_gene: TRBV29-1; d_gene: .; abundance: .; CDR3nt: TGCAGCGTCCAGGGTGTGGACTATGGCTACACCTTC; CDR3aa: CSVQGVDYGYTF
j_gene: TRBJ1-2; v_gene: TRBV6-1; d_gene: .; abundance: many; CDR3nt: TGTGCCAGCAGTGAAGATATCATCTGGACGGACAACTATGGCTACACCTTC; CDR3aa: CASSEDIIWTDNYGYTF
j_gene: TRBJ1-4; v_gene: TRBV5-1; d_gene: TRBD1; abundance: many; CDR3nt: TGCGCCAGCAGCTTACAGGGGGCAGCGAACAATGAAAAACTGTTTTTT; CDR3aa: CASSLQGAANNEKLFF
j_gene: TRBJ1-2; v_gene: TRBV20-1; d_gene: .; abundance: many; CDR3nt: TGCAGTGCTTGGAAAGACTATGGCTACACCTTC; CDR3aa: CSAWKDYGYTF
j_gene: TRBJ2-2; v_gene: TRBV20-1; d_gene: .; abundance: many; CDR3nt: TGCAGTGCTAGAGGGGGAGGGAACACCGGGGAGCTGTTTTTT; CDR3aa: CSARGGGNTGELFF
j_gene: TRBJ1-1; v_gene: TRBV20-1; d_gene: .; abundance: many; CDR3nt: TGCAGTGCGGCGATGAACACTGAAGCTTTCTTT; CDR3aa: CSAAMNTEAFF